This record looks at one TCR beta chain sequence and its context. Enrollment of patients from Seattle took place during active infection, with longitudinal follow-up. The entry originates in a study of blood T cell repertoires in COVID-19. Overall study context: Sites across the United States, Italy and Spain contributed samples from acute and convalescent COVID-19. PBMCs, B-cell-depleted T cells, or T cells were the source of the cDNA or gDNA that made up the material.

CDR3 size: 20 residues. V lost 5 bases and J lost 4; bases outside the gene matches: 23. Per germline, CDR1 MDHEN and CDR2 SYDVKM. Methods used by the authors: From reference gene primer amplification, estimates of nucleated cell counts were derived. Method: immunoSEQ multiplex PCR; TCRdb's copy keeps in-frame clones and lacks some. The D gene and trimming were derived from the DNA, and the V and J assignments and clone size from that table. The top ten hold approximately 8% of the sample, which has 200,000 to 250,000 clones, approximately 84% seen once. Input material: peripheral blood. This receptor was obtained from an elderly woman with COVID-19, enrolled during active disease. This chain uses TRBV28 with TRBJ2-7, with TRBD2 matching 10 bases. The chain's CDR3 is CASSRPVGGGASGRSYEQYF. DNA of the CDR3: TGTGCCAGCAGTCGACCCGTGGGCGGGGGTGCTAGCGGGAGAAGTTACGAGCAGTACTTC.